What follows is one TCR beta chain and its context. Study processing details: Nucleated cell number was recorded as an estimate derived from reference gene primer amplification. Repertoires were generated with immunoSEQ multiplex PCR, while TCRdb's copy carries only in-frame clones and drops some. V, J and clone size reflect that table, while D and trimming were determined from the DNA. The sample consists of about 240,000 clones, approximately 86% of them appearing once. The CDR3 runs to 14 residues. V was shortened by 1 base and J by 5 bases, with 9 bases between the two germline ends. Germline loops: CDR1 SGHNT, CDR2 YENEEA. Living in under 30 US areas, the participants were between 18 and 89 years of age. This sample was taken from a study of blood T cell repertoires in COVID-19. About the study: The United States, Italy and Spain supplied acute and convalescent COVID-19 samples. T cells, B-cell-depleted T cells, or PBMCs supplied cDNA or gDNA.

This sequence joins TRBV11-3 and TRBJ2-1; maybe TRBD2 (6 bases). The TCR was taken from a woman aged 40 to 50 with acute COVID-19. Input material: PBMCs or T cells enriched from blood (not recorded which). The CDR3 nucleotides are TGTGCCAGCAGCTTAGTCGGGGGAGACAATGAGCAGTTCTTC. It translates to CASSLVGGDNEQFF.